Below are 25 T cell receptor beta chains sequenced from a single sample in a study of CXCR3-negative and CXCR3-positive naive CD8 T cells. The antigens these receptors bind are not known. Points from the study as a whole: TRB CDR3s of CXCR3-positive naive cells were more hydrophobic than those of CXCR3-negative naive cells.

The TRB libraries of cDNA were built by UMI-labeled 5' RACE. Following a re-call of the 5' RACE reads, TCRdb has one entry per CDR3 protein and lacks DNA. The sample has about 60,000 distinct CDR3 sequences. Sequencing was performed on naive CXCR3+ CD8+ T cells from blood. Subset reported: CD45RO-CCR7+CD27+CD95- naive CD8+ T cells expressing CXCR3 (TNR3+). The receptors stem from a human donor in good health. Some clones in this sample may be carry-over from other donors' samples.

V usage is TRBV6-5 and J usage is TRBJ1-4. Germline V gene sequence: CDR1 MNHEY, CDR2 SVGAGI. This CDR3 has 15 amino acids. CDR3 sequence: CASSYVAFDDEKLFF.

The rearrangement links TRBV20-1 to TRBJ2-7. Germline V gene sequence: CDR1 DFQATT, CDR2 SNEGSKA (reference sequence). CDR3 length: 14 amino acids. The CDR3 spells CSASNPMNSYEQYF.

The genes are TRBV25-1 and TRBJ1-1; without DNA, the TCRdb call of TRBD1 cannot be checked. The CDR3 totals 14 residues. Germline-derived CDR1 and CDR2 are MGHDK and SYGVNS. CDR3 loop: CASSESGGQGYAFF.

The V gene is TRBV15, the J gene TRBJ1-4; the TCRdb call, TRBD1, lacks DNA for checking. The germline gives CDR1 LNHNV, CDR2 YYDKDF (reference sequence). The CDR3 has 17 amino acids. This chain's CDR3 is CATSRVGNIATNEKLFF.

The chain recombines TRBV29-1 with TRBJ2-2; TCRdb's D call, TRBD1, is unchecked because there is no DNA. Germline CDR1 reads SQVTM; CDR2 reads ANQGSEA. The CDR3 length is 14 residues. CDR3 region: CSATKQGNTGELFF.

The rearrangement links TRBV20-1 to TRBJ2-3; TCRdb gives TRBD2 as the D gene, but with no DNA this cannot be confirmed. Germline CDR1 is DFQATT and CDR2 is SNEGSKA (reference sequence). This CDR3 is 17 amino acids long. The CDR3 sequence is CSAEPAGGPASTDTQYF.

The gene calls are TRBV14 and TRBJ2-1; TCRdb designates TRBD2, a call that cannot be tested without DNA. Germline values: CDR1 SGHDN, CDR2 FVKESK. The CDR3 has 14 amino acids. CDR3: CASSPARGYNEQFF.

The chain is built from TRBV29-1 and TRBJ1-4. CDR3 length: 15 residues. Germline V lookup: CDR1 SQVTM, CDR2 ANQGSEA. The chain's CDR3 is CSVEVAELTNEKLFF.

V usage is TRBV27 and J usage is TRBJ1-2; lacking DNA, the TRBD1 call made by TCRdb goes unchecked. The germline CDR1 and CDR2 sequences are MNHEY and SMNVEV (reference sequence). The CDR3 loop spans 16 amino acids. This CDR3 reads CASSGGDRHALGGYTF.

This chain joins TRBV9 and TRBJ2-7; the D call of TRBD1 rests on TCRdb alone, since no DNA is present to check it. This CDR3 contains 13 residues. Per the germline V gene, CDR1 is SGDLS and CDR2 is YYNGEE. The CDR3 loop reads CASSPPTSLEQYF.

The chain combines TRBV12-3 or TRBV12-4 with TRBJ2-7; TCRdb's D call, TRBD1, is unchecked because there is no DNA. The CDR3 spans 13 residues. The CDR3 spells CASSPGFSYEQYF.

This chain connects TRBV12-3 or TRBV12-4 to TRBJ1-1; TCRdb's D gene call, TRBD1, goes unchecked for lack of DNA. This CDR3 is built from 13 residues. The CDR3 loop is CASSGQGLTEAFF.

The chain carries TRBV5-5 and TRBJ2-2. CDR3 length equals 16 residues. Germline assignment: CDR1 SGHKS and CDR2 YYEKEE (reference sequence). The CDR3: CASSPDILYHTGELFF.

The chain's CDR3 is CASVASGHEQYF. This rearrangement joins TRBV7-9 to TRBJ2-7; TCRdb calls TRBD2, which cannot be checked without DNA. The CDR3 runs 12 residues. Germline V lookup: CDR1 SEHNR, CDR2 FQNEAQ (reference sequence).

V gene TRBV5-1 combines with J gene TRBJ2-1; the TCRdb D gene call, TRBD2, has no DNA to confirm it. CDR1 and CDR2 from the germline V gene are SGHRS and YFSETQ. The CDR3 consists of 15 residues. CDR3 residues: CASSFGLATTNEQFF.

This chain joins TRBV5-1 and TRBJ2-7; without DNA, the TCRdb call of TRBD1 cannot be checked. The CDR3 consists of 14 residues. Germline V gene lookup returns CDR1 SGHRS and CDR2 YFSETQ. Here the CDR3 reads CASSFGQGPYEQYF.

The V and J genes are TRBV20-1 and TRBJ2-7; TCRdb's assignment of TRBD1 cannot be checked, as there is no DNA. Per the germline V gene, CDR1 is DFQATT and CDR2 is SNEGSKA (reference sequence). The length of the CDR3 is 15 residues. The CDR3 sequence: CSARQLDRGAYEQYF.

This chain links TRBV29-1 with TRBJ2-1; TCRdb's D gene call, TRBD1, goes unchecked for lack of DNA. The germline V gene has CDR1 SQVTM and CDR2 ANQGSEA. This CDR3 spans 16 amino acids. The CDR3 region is CSVERGGARPYNEQFF.

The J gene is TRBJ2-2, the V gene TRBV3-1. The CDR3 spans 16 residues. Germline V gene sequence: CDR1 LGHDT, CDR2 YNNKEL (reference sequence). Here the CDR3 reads CASSQISSTNTGELFF.

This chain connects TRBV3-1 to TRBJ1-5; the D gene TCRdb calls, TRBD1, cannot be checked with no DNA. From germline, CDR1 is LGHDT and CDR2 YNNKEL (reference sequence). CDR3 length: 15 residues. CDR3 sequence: CASSQDENRGQPQHF. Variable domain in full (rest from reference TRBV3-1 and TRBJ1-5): DTAVSQTPKYLVTQMGNDKSIKCEQNLGHDTMYWYKQDSKKFLKIMFSYNNKELIINETVPNRFSPKSPDKAHLNLHINSLELGDSAVYFCASSQDENRGQPQHFGDGTRLSIL.

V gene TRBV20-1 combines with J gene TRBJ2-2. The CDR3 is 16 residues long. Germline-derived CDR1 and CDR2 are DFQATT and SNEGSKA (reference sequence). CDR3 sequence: CSARRSSGVLTGELFF.

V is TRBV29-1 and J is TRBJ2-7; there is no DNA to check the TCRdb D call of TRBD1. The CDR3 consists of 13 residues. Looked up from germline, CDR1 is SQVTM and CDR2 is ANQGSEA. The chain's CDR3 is CSVAPGGGYEQYF.

The CDR3 here is CASSFVRGSYNEQFF. The chain recombines TRBV28 with TRBJ2-1; as DNA is missing, the TRBD1 call by TCRdb cannot be tested. Per germline, CDR1 MDHEN and CDR2 SYDVKM. CDR3 size: 15 residues.

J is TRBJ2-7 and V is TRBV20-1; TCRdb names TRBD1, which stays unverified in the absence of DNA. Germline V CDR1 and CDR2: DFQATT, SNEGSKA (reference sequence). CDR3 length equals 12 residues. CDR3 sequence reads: CSAYPPGHEQYF.

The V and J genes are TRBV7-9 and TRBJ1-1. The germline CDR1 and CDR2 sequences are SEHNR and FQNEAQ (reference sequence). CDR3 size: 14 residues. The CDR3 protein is CASSLGSVTTEAFF.